The TCR beta chain described here comes from a study of vaccination and CD4 T cells after COVID-19. The Oncomine TCR Beta short-read assay was what sequenced the DNA obtained from cultured CD4+ T cells. In this case, cultured CD4+ T cells provided the extracted genomic DNA. TCRdb fed the PCR reads into MiXCR, producing one record per CDR3 protein. The table has 7,500 to 8,500 distinct CDR3 sequences, less than 25% seen once. This clonotype was counted a few times. What it binds is unknown. Treatment reported: approximately nine-day PBMC culture with coronavirus spike peptide pools or control peptides (ViraFEST assay). Positive PCR tests came between March and December 2020, ahead of the US Alpha, Beta and Delta variants. Overall study results and limits: Clonotypes reactive to SARS-CoV-2 had a median that went up from around 20 to 38, but not significantly.

This clonotype was sampled from a human donor who had recovered from COVID-19. The source material was CD4+ T cells from blood, cultured in vitro, sampled after SARS-CoV-2 vaccination.

This CDR3 reads CASRLQGTQGETQYF. The CDR3 DNA is TGTGCCAGCAGGTTACAGGGGACCCAGGGCGAGACCCAGTACTTC. V gene TRBV2 combines with J gene TRBJ2-5; 7 bases agree with TRBD1. The CDR3 covers 15 residues. CDR1 SNHLY and CDR2 FYNNEI come from the germline V gene. V shed 6 bases and J 5 bases; nucleotides not matched to a gene: 12. Filled out from reference TRBV2 and TRBJ2-5, the complete variable domain reads EPEVTQTPSHQVTQMGQEVILRCVPISNHLYFYWYRQILGQKVEFLVSFYNNEISEKSEIFDDQFSVERPDGSNFTLKIRSTKLEDSAMYFCASRLQGTQGETQYFGPGTRLLVL.